The source of this T cell receptor (beta chain) is a study of beta chain features in type 1 diabetes. Study-level points and caveats: Whether HLA type affects TCRB rearrangement stayed undetermined in the present work. In patients and controls equally, PCR might favor templates that are shorter.

Concerning this clone: The antigen is not known.

As every portion of the isolated RNA was reverse transcribed, the sequencing read expressed TCRB transcripts. Produced via immunoSEQ multiplex PCR; TCRdb's table is partial and in-frame only. The sample includes roughly 40,000 clones, around 48% of them seen just once. The sequenced sample consisted of central memory CD4+ T cells from blood. This sequence originates from a woman between 18 and 29 years old in good health.

Here the CDR3 DNA reads TGCGCCAGCAGTCCGTTGGTTTTGAGGAATGAGCAGTTCTTC. Encoded protein: CASSPLVLRNEQFF. V gene TRBV10-2 combines with J gene TRBJ2-1; D gene uncertain. V was cut by 5 bases and J by 7 bases, with 15 bases left in between. The CDR3 has 14 residues. Germline CDR1 is WSHSY and CDR2 is SAAADI.